This T cell receptor (beta chain) was identified during a study of shared clonotypes between healthy human individuals. Study-wide background: The study used three CD4 naive, three CD4 memory, two CD8 naive and one CD8 memory plate per donor. Findings and limits, study-wide: Researchers found naive subsets generally carried larger estimated richness than memory subsets.

To note about this clone: Its matching antigen is unknown.

Execution of the assay was at deep level. Generated by immunoSEQ multiplex PCR, the TCRdb table keeps only in-frame clones and is missing some. Among around 1.5 million clones listed, nearly 99% were seen once. Germline-derived CDR1 and CDR2 are WNHNN and SYGVQD (reference sequence). After removal of 5 bases from V and 4 bases from J, the junction contained 10 bases not matched to a gene. This CDR3 region has 16 residues. V usage is TRBV10-1 and J usage is TRBJ2-3; 9 positions agree with TRBD2. The sequencing input was naive CD4+ T cells sorted from blood. The subset is: CD45RA+ positively selected. The sequence came from a man aged 25-40 years in good health. The CDR3 DNA is TGCGCCAGCAGTCCCGCTCGCGGGAGGGCCCCAGATACGCAGTATTTT. Translated, it gives CASSPARGRAPDTQYF.